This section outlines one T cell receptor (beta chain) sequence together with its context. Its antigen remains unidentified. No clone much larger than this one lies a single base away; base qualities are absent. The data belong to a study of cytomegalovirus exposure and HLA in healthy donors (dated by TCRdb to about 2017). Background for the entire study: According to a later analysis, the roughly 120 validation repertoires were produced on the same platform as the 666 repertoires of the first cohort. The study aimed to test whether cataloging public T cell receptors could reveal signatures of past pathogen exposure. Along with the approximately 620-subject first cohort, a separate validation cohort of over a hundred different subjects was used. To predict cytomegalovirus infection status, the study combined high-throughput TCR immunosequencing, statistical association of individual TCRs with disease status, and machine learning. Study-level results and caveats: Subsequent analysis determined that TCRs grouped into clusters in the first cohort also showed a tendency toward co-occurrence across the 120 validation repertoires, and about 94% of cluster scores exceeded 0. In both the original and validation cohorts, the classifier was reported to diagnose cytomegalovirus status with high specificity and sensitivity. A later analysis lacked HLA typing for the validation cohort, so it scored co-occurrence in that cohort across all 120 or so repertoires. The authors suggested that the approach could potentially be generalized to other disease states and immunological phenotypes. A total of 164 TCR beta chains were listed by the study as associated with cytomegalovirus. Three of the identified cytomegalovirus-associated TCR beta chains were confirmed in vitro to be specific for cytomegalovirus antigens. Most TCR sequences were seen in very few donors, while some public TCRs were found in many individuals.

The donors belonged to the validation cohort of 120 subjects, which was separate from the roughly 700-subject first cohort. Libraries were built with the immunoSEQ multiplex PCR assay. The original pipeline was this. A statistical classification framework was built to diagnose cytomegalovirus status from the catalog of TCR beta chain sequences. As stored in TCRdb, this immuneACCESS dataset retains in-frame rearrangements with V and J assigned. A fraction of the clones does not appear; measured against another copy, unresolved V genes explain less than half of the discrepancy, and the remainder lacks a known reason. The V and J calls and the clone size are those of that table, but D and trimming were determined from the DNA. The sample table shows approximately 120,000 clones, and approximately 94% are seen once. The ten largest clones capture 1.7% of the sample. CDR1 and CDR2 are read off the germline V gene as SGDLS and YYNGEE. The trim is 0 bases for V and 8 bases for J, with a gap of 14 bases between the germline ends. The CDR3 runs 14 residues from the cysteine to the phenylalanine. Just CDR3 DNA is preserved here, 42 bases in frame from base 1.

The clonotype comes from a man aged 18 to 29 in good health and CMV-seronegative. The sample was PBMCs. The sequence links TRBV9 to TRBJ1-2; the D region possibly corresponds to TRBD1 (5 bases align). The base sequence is TGTGCCAGCAGCGTAGACCAGGGCCTTTGGGGCTACACCTTC. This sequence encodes CASSVDQGLWGYTF. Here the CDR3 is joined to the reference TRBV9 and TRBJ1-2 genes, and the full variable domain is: DSGVTQTPKHLITATGQRVTLRCSPRSGDLSVYWYQQSLDQGLQFLIQYYNGEERAKGNILERFSAQQFPDLHSELNLSSLELGDSALYFCASSVDQGLWGYTFGSGTRLTVV.